The 27 T cell receptor beta chains presented below share a single source sample, sequenced in a study of blood T cell repertoires in COVID-19. Profiled with immunoSEQ multiplex PCR; TCRdb holds only in-frame clones, not every one. The sample records roughly 410,000 clones, around 91% being singletons. Sequenced: peripheral blood. The receptors stem from a woman aged 40 to 55 with COVID-19, enrolled during active disease.

The chain combines TRBV28 with TRBJ1-2; maybe TRBD1 (6 bases). V was cut by 7 bases and J by 9 bases, with 24 bases left in between. Germline CDR1 is MDHEN and CDR2 is SYDVKM. The CDR3 contains 15 residues. This CDR3 is CASTYRAGAGESYTF. For the CDR3, the DNA is TGTGCCAGCACGTATCGGGCAGGGGCCGGCGAAAGCTACACCTTC.

CDR3 region: CASSLAGLAGVINEQYF. DNA for the CDR3: TGCGCCAGCAGCTTGGCGGGACTAGCGGGAGTAATAAACGAGCAGTACTTC. V is TRBV5-1 and J is TRBJ2-7; 14 nucleotides align to TRBD2. The germline CDR1 and CDR2 sequences are SGHRS and YFSETQ. J gave up 5 bases and V 0 bases, and 7 bases lay outside the gene matches. The CDR3 loop spans 17 amino acids.

The chain recombines TRBV28 with TRBJ2-5; possible D gene TRBD1, 6 bases. The germline CDR1 and CDR2 sequences are MDHEN and SYDVKM. The CDR3 is 18 amino acids. The V end was cut by 2 bases, the J end by 2 bases, with 21 bases between. This CDR3 is CASSLPGRPIRGQETQYF. The DNA for the CDR3 is TGTGCCAGCAGTTTACCGGGACGCCCGATTAGGGGGCAAGAGACCCAGTACTTC.

The rearrangement joins TRBV6-2 or TRBV6-3 to TRBJ2-3; D could derive from TRBD1 or TRBD2 (5 bases each). The germline V gene has CDR1 MNHEY and CDR2 SVGEGT. The CDR3 extends over 14 amino acids. Trimming cost V 6 bases and J 6 bases, with 16 bases left between them. The CDR3 DNA reads TGTGCCAGCAGCGGGGCGAGGAGTACGGATACGCAGTATTTT. This codes for CASSGARSTDTQYF.

The rearrangement links TRBV13 to TRBJ1-1, with 7 bases aligning to TRBD1. Losses at the gene ends were 6 bases for V and 1 base for J; bases not matched to a gene: 2. The CDR3 length is 13 residues. From germline, CDR1 is PRHDT and CDR2 FYEKMQ (reference sequence). The CDR3: CASRRQGNTEAFF. CDR3 DNA sequence: TGTGCCAGCAGGAGACAGGGGAACACTGAAGCTTTCTTT.

As for this clone: The same CDR3 also results from other DNA sequences found in this sample. J is TRBJ1-2 and V is TRBV6-2 or TRBV6-3, with 7 nucleotides matching TRBD1. J gave up 2 bases and V 5 bases, and 5 bases lay outside the gene matches. This CDR3 comprises 14 residues. Germline-derived CDR1 and CDR2 are MNHEY and SVGEGT. The CDR3: CASSPLTGNYGYTF. CDR3 bases: TGTGCCAGCAGTCCCTTGACAGGGAACTATGGCTACACCTTC.

This clone was counted a single time. V is TRBV2 and J is TRBJ1-2; weak D call: TRBD1 (6 bases). The CDR3 sequence is 12 residues long. V lost 6 bases to trimming and J lost 8 bases, with 13 bases between them. In germline, CDR1 is SNHLY, CDR2 FYNNEI. CDR3 DNA: TGTGCCAGCAGAGCAGCAGGGGCGGGCTACACCTTC. It codes for CASRAAGAGYTF.

V is TRBV28 and J is TRBJ1-3; perhaps TRBD1 as D (5 bases). This CDR3 is built from 18 residues. V lost 6 bases, J lost 3 bases, and 24 bases lay in between. CDR1 and CDR2 from the germline V gene are MDHEN and SYDVKM. CDR3: CASRRGGSNTFFGNTIYF. CDR3 nucleotides: TGTGCCAGCAGACGGGGGGGATCGAACACTTTTTTTGGAAACACCATATATTTT.

The chain joins TRBV13 to TRBJ1-2; D is unclear. CDR1 is PRHDT and CDR2 is FYEKMQ in the germline V gene (reference sequence). This CDR3 is built from 16 residues. Trimming removed 1 base at V and 4 bases at J, with 16 bases between. The CDR3 region has the DNA TGTGCCAGCAGCTTAGTGGGCTGGGCCAGTGGCTATGGCTACACCTTC. This translates into CASSLVGWASGYGYTF.

V gene TRBV27 combines with J gene TRBJ2-2; the match to TRBD1 covers 7 bases. V lost 0 bases to trimming and J lost 4 bases; unmatched junction nucleotides: 11. CDR1 and CDR2 (germline): MNHEY, SMNVEV (reference sequence). The CDR3 spans 18 residues. The CDR3 loop reads CASSLSIWVQGTTGELFF. The DNA for the CDR3 is TGTGCCAGCAGTTTATCAATTTGGGTACAGGGGACCACCGGGGAGCTGTTTTTT.

J is TRBJ1-1 and V is TRBV5-1; 7 bases align to TRBD1. The ends lost 2 bases at V and 3 bases at J; junction bases unmatched: 4. The CDR3 has 14 residues. CDR1 SGHRS and CDR2 YFSETQ come from the germline V gene. For the CDR3, the DNA is TGCGCCAGCAGCTTCTTCGGACAGGACACTGAAGCTTTCTTT. As protein: CASSFFGQDTEAFF.

CDR3 nucleotides: TGTGCCAGCAGTTCGGGACACACCTACGAGCAGTACTTC. This translates into CASSSGHTYEQYF. The chain is built from TRBV27 and TRBJ2-7; weak D call: TRBD1 (6 bases). V was cut by 4 bases and J by 2 bases, with 9 bases left in between. The germline V gene encodes CDR1 MNHEY and CDR2 SMNVEV (reference sequence). This CDR3 contains 13 residues.

V and J are TRBV5-1 and TRBJ2-7, with D maybe TRBD2 (5 bases). V was shortened by 4 bases and J by 4 bases, with 21 bases between the two germline ends. CDR1 and CDR2 from the germline V gene are SGHRS and YFSETQ. This CDR3 contains 16 residues. Here the CDR3 reads CASSQGLSLGIYEQYF. The CDR3 bases are TGCGCCAGCAGCCAAGGACTCTCTTTAGGGATTTACGAGCAGTACTTC.

The genes are TRBV4-2 and TRBJ2-2, with a possible D match to TRBD2 (7 bases). This CDR3 comprises 14 residues. Germline lookup yields CDR1 LGHNA and CDR2 YNFKEQ. The V and J ends lost 3 bases and 6 bases respectively, with 11 bases between them. The CDR3 loop reads CASSQGGGSGELFF. CDR3 in DNA: TGTGCCAGCAGCCAGGGAGGGGGGTCCGGGGAGCTGTTTTTT.

The genes are TRBV11-3 and TRBJ1-6; D might be TRBD1 (6 bases). Germline V gives CDR1 SGHNT, CDR2 YENEEA. V shed 5 bases and J shed 7 bases, with 12 bases lying between them. This CDR3 has 14 residues. Here the CDR3 reads CASSRRGDNSPLHF. The CDR3 DNA reads TGTGCCAGCAGCCGCAGGGGAGACAATTCACCCCTCCACTTT.

This clone was counted a single time. The V gene is TRBV7-6, the J gene TRBJ2-7; D may be TRBD1 (5 bases). This CDR3 has 15 residues. V was trimmed by 3 bases and J by 0 bases, leaving 12 bases between them. The V gene's germline CDR1 is SGHVS and CDR2 FNYEAQ. In nucleotides, the CDR3 is TGTGCCAGCAGCTTTGGACATGGAGCCTCCTACGAGCAGTACTTC. Residues: CASSFGHGASYEQYF.

This clone appeared a single time. This rearrangement joins TRBV30 to TRBJ1-2; no clear D gene. The V end was cut by 1 base, the J end by 7 bases, with 7 bases between. Germline V CDR1 and CDR2: GTSNPN, SVGIG (reference sequence). The CDR3 spans 11 residues. CDR3 DNA sequence: TGTGCCTGGAGTGCCGGGTTTGGCTACACCTTC. Its protein product is CAWSAGFGYTF. The full variable domain, its missing parts supplied by reference TRBV30 and TRBJ1-2, is SQTIHQWPATLVQPVGSPLSLECTVEGTSNPNLYWYRQAAGRGLQLLFYSVGIGQISSEVPQNLSASRPQDRQFILSSKKLLLSDSGFYLCAWSAGFGYTFGSGTRLTVV.

The chain combines TRBV27 with TRBJ1-1, with D possibly matching TRBD1 (5 bases). Trimming removed 6 bases from V and 7 bases from J, with 12 bases in between. Germline lookup yields CDR1 MNHEY and CDR2 SMNVEV (reference sequence). This CDR3 has 12 residues. CDR3: CASSPDNHEAFF. The CDR3 DNA reads as TGTGCCAGCAGCCCGGACAACCATGAAGCTTTCTTT.

The chain uses TRBV19 and TRBJ2-2; 9 bases are a match to TRBD1. In germline, CDR1 is LNHDA, CDR2 SQIVND (reference sequence). The CDR3 consists of 18 residues. Germline trimming cut 1 base from V and 4 bases from J; bases unmatched to any gene: 10. CDR3 DNA sequence: TGTGCCAGTAGTATAGTTAGGACAGGGGTTAAGAGCACCGGGGAGCTGTTTTTT. Translating it yields CASSIVRTGVKSTGELFF.

The chain recombines TRBV27 with TRBJ1-6; D is perhaps TRBD1 (6 bases). The germline CDR1 and CDR2 sequences are MNHEY and SMNVEV (reference sequence). CDR3 length: 15 amino acids. With 6 bases removed from V and 3 bases from J, the gap between germline ends came to 12 bases. The CDR3 spells CASRDRSFYNSPLHF. Here the CDR3 DNA reads TGTGCCAGCAGAGACAGGTCTTTCTATAATTCACCCCTCCACTTT.

This rearrangement joins TRBV2 to TRBJ1-6; D gene unclear. Germline V lookup: CDR1 SNHLY, CDR2 FYNNEI. Trimming cost V 3 bases and J 9 bases, with 12 bases left between them. The CDR3 loop spans 14 amino acids. CDR3 residues: CASSEERLSSPLHF. CDR3 sequence (DNA): TGTGCCAGCAGTGAGGAGCGGTTGAGTTCACCCCTCCACTTT.

V gene TRBV4-3 combines with J gene TRBJ2-1, with TRBD2 matching 12 bases. CDR1 and CDR2 from the germline V gene are LGHNA and YSLEER. This CDR3 has 15 residues. V lost 2 bases and J lost 7; bases outside the gene matches: 3. Written as DNA, the CDR3 is TGCGCCAGCAGCCAACTAGCGGGAGGGGAGAATGAGCAGTTCTTC. It yields the protein CASSQLAGGENEQFF.

The chain joins TRBV2 to TRBJ1-1; D uncertain. The length of the CDR3 is 14 residues. Germline V lookup: CDR1 SNHLY, CDR2 FYNNEI. V lost 3 bases and J lost 0, with 8 bases in between. Here the CDR3 DNA reads TGTGCCAGCAGTGACAGATTCTTGAACACTGAAGCTTTCTTT. Translated: CASSDRFLNTEAFF.

This clone was seen only once. The chain couples TRBV7-8 to TRBJ2-1; 10 bases match TRBD2. CDR3 length equals 18 residues. In germline, CDR1 is SGHVS, CDR2 FQNEAQ. Trimming took 4 bases from V and 7 from J; bases not matched to a gene: 16. The chain's CDR3 is CASSYAFSSGRGGNEQFF. The CDR3 coding sequence is TGTGCCAGCAGCTATGCCTTCTCTAGCGGGAGAGGAGGGAATGAGCAGTTCTTC.

The rearrangement joins TRBV7-9 to TRBJ1-1; 7 nucleotides line up with TRBD1. This CDR3 contains 15 residues. Germline V CDR1 and CDR2: SEHNR, FQNEAQ (reference sequence). J gave up 1 base and V 5 bases, and 7 bases lay outside the gene matches. CDR3 bases: TGTGCCAGCAGCCTTCCGACAGGGCCGAACACTGAAGCTTTCTTT. Amino acids: CASSLPTGPNTEAFF. Based on the CDR3 plus reference TRBV7-9 and TRBJ1-1, the full variable domain is DTGVSQNPRHKITKRGQNVTFRCDPISEHNRLYWYRQTLGQGPEFLTYFQNEAQLEKSRLLSDRFSAERPKGSFSTLEIQRTEQGDSAMYLCASSLPTGPNTEAFFGQGTRLTVV.

The rearrangement links TRBV7-2 to TRBJ1-4, with D hard to call. Looked up from germline, CDR1 is SGHTA and CDR2 is FQGNSA. This CDR3 region has 14 residues. Trimming cost V 3 bases and J 4 bases, with 9 bases left between them. The CDR3 reads CASSLVAVNEKLFF. The CDR3 bases are TGTGCCAGCAGCTTGGTGGCGGTTAATGAAAAACTGTTTTTT.

The rearrangement joins TRBV7-9 to TRBJ2-3; weak D call: TRBD2 (6 bases). Per germline, CDR1 SEHNR and CDR2 FQNEAQ (reference sequence). The CDR3 loop spans 14 amino acids. V was cut by 5 bases and J by 1 base, with 10 bases left in between. The CDR3 DNA reads as TGTGCCAGCAGCCCGGGAGACGGCACAGATACGCAGTATTTT. Amino acids: CASSPGDGTDTQYF.